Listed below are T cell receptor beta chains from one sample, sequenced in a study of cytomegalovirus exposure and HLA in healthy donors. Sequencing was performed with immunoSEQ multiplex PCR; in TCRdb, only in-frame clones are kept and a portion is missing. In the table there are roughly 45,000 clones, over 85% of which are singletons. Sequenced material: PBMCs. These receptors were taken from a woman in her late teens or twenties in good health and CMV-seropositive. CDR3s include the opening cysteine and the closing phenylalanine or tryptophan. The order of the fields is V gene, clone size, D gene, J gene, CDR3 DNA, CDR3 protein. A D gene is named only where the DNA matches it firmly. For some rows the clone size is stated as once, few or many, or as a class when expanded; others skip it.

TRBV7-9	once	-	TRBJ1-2	TGTGCCAGCAGCTTAGTCCGCCAGGATGGCTACACCTTC	CASSLVRQDGYTF
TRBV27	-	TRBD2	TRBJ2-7	TGTGCCAGCAGTTGGGCCTGGGGGGGGTTTTACGAGCAGTACTTC	CASSWAWGGFYEQYF
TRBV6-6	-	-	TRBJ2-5	TGTGCCAGCAGTTACCCGAGTATGCCAGAGACCCAGTACTTC	CASSYPSMPETQYF
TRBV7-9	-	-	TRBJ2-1	TGTGCCAGCAGCCCTGGGACATCTTACAATGAGCAGTTCTTC	CASSPGTSYNEQFF
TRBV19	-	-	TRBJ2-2	TGTGCCAGTGGGACACACACTTTGAACACCGGGGAGCTGTTTTTT	CASGTHTLNTGELFF
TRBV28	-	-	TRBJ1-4	TGTGCCAGCAGTTGGAGGGGAGGTGAAAAACTGTTTTTT	CASSWRGGEKLFF
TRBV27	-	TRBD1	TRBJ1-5	TGTGCCAGCAGTTTCCGGGACAGGAGCAATCAGCCCCAGCATTTT	CASSFRDRSNQPQHF
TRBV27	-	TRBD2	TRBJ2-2	TGTGCCAGCAGTTATGGACTAGCGGGGGGCACCGGGGAGCTGTTTTTT	CASSYGLAGGTGELFF
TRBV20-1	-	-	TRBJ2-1	TGCAGTGCTCAGGACAGAGAGCAGTTCTTC	CSAQDREQFF
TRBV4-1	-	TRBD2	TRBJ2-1	TGCGCCAGCAGCCAAGTCTGGACTAGCGGGGGAAAATTGAATGAGCAGTTCTTC	CASSQVWTSGGKLNEQFF
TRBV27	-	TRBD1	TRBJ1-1	TGTGCCAGCAGTCCCCCCACAGGGGTGAACACTGAAGCTTTCTTT	CASSPPTGVNTEAFF
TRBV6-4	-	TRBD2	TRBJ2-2	TGTGCCAGCAGTTTAGGGACTAGCGGAGCCGCGAACACCGGGGAGCTGTTTTTT	CASSLGTSGAANTGELFF
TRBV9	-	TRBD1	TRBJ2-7	TGTGCCAGCAGCAACGACAGGGCCCTTGCATACGAGCAGTACTTC	CASSNDRALAYEQYF
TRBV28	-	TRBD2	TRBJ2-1	TGTGCCAGCAGTAGCATTAGCGGGAGGACCTACAATGAGCAGTTCTTC	CASSSISGRTYNEQFF
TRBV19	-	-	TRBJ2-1	TGTGCCAGTAGGGAGACGGGACTTAACAATGAGCAGTTCTTC	CASRETGLNNEQFF
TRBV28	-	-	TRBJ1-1	TGTGCCAGCAGTTTATGGCAGGGCATGAACACTGAAGCTTTCTTT	CASSLWQGMNTEAFF
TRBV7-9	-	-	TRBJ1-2	TGTGCCAGCAGCATAAACCTCGGACAGCGACCCAACTATGGCTACACCTTC	CASSINLGQRPNYGYTF
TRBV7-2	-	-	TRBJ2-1	TGTGCCAGCAGCTTAGGTCCGGTCAATGAGCAGTTCTTC	CASSLGPVNEQFF
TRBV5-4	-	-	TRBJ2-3	TGTGCCAGCAGCTCGGAAACAGGGTCCGATACGCAGTATTTT	CASSSETGSDTQYF
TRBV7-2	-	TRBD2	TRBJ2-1	TGTGCCAGCAGCCCTCATGGAGCGGGAGGGATCTACAATGAGCAGTTCTTC	CASSPHGAGGIYNEQFF
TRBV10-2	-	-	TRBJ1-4	TGCGCCAGCCGTAACCAGGGTACTAATGAAAAACTGTTTTTT	CASRNQGTNEKLFF
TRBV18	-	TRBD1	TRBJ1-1	TGTGCCAGCTCAACCGACAGGGCCCCCACTGAAGCTTTCTTT	CASSTDRAPTEAFF
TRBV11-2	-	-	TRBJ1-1	TGTGCCAGCAGCTTAGTTATACAGGGTACTGAAGCTTTCTTT	CASSLVIQGTEAFF
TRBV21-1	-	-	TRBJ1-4	TGTGCCAACCATGAAACCCCGGGACAGATTACCACTAATGAAAAACTGTTTTTT	CANHETPGQITTNEKLFF
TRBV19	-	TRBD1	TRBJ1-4	TGTGCCAGTAGGAAACAGGGGGCAACTAATGAAAAACTGTTTTTT	CASRKQGATNEKLFF
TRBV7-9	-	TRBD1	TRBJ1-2	TGTGCCAGCAGTAGGACAGGGATTTCTAACTATGGCTACACCTTC	CASSRTGISNYGYTF
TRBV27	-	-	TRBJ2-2	TGTGCCAGCAGTTTAGGCCCCGCGAACACCGGGGAGCTGTTTTTT	CASSLGPANTGELFF
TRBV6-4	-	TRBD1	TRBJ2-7	TGTGCCAGCATAGCGGTCTTTCCAGACAGGGGGTTCCACGAGCAGTACTTC	CASIAVFPDRGFHEQYF
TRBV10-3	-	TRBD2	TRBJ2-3	TGTGCCATCAGTGGTCAGCGGGAGGATACGCAGTATTTT	CAISGQREDTQYF
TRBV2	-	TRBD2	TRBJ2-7	TGTGCCAGCAGTTACCCAAAAGCCGGGACTAGCGGGAAGAGCTCCTACGAGCAGTACTTC	CASSYPKAGTSGKSSYEQYF
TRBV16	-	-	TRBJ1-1	TGTGCCAGCAGCCAATTTCAGAACACTGAAGCTTTCTTT	CASSQFQNTEAFF
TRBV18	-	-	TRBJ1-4	TGTGCCAGCCAACTCGGCGTTTCGAGACGCGGGAATGAAAAACTGTTTTTT	CASQLGVSRRGNEKLFF
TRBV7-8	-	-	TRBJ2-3	TGTGCCAGCACACAAGGGGGACCAGATACGCAGTATTTT	CASTQGGPDTQYF
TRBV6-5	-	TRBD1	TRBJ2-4	TGTGCCAGCAGTCCACCCGGGACAGGAAAAAACATTCAGTACTTC	CASSPPGTGKNIQYF
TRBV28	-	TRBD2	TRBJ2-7	TGTGCCAGCAGTTTCCGCGGGAGTTCCTACGAGCAGTACTTC	CASSFRGSSYEQYF
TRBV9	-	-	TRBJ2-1	TGTGCCAGCAGCGTAGACGGGATAGGGTACAATGAGCAGTTCTTC	CASSVDGIGYNEQFF
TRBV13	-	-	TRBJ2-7	TGTGCCAGCAGCTTAGGGGGAAGTGGGCTTTTAGGGGCCTACGAGCAGTACTTC	CASSLGGSGLLGAYEQYF
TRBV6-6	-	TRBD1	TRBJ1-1	TGTGCCAGCAGTGTGACAGGGGGCACTGAAGCTTTCTTT	CASSVTGGTEAFF
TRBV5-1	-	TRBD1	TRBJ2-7	TGCGCCAGCAGCTCGGGACAGGCTGTCTTCGAGCAGTACTTC	CASSSGQAVFEQYF